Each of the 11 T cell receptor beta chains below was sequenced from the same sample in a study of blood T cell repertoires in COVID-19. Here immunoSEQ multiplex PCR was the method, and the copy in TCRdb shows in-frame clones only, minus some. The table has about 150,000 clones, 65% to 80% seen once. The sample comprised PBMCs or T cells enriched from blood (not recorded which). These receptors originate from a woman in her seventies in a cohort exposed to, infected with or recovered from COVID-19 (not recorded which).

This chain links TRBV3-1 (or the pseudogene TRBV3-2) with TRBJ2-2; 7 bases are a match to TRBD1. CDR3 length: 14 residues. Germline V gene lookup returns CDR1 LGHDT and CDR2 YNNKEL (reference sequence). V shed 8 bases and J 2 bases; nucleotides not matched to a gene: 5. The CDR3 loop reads CASRDSPNTGELFF. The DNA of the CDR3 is TGTGCCAGCCGGGACAGCCCTAACACCGGGGAGCTGTTTTTT.

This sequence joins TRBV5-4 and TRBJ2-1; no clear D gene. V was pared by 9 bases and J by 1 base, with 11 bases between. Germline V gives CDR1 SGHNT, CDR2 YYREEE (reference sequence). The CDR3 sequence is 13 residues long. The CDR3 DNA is TGTGCCACTGGCACCCTTTCCTACAATGAGCAGTTCTTC. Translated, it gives CATGTLSYNEQFF.

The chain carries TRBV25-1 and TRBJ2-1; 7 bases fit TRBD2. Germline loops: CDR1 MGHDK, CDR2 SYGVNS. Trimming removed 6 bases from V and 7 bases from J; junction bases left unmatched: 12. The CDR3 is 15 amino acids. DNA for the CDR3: TGTGCCAGCAGCTCACTAGCGCCCACTGGGAATGAGCAGTTCTTC. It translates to CASSSLAPTGNEQFF. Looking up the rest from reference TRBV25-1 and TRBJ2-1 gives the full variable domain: EADIYQTPRYLVIGTGKKITLECSQTMGHDKMYWYQQDPGMELHLIHYSYGVNSTEKGDLSSESTVSRIRTEHFPLTLESARPSHTSQYLCASSSLAPTGNEQFFGPGTRLTVL.

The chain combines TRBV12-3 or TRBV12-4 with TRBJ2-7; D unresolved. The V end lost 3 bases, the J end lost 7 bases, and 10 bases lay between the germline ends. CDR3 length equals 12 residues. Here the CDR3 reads CASSFSLREQYF. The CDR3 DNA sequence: TGTGCCAGCAGTTTTTCCCTGAGAGAGCAGTACTTC.

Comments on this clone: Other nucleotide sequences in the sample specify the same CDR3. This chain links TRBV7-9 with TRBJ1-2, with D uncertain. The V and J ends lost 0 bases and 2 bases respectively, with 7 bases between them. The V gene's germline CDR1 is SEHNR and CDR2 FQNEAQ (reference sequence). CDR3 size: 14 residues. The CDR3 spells CASSLAGVNYGYTF. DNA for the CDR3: TGTGCCAGCAGCTTAGCCGGGGTCAACTATGGCTACACCTTC.

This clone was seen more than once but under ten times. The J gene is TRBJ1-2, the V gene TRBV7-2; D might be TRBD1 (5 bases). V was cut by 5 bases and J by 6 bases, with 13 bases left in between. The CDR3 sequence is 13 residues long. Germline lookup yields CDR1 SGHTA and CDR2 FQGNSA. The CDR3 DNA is TGTGCCAGCAGCCCCCGCAGGGATCATGGCTACACCTTC. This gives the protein CASSPRRDHGYTF.

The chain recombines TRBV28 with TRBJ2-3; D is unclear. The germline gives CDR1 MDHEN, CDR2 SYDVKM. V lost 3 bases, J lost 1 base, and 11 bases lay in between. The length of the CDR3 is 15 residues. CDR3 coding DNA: TGTGCCAGCAGTTTCGCGGAAGACCGCACAGATACGCAGTATTTT. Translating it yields CASSFAEDRTDTQYF.

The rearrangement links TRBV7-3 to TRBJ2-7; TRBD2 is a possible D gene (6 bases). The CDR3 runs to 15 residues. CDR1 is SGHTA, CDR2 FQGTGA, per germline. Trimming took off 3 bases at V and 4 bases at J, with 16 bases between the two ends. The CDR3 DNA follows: TGTGCCAGCAGCTTGCTCGGGGGACCAGGGTACGAGCAGTACTTC. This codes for CASSLLGGPGYEQYF.

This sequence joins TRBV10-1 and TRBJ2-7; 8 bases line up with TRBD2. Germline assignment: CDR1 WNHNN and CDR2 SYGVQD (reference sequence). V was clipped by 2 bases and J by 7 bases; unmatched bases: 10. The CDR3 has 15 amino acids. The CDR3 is CASSEDPAGVGEQYF. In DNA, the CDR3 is TGCGCCAGCAGTGAGGACCCAGCGGGAGTGGGGGAGCAGTACTTC.

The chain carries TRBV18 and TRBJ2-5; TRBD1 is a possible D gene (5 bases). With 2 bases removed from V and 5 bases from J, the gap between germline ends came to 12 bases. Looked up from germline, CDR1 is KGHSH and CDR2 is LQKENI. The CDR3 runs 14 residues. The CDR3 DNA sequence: TGTGCCAGCTCACCAGGGTCAGGGTCGGAGACCCAGTACTTC. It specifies CASSPGSGSETQYF.

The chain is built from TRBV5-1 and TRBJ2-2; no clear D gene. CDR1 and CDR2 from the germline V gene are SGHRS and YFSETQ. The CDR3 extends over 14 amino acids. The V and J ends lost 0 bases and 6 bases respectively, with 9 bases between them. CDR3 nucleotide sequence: TGCGCCAGCAGCTTGGCCTGGCATTCCGGGGAGCTGTTTTTT. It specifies CASSLAWHSGELFF.